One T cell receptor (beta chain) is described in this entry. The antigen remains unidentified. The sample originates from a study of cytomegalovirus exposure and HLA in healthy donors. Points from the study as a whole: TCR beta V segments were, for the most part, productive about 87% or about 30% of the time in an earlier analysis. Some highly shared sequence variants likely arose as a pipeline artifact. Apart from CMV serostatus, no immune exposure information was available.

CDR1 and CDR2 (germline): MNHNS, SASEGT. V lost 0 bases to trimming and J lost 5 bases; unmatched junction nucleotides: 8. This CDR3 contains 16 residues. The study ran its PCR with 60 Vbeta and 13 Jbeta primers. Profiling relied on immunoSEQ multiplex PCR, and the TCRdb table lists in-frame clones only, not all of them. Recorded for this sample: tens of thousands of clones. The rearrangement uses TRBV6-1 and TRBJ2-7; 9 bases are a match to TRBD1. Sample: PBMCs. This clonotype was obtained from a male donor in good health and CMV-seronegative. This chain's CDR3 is CASSEATGTGFHEQYF. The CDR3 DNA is TGTGCCAGCAGTGAAGCCACCGGGACAGGGTTCCACGAGCAGTACTTC.